One and the same sample provided the 23 T cell receptor beta chains below, sequenced in a study of early T cells in non-severe SARS-CoV-2 infection. In TCRdb, the 5' RACE reads were re-called with MiXCR into one record per CDR3 protein. The data show tens of thousands of distinct CDR3 sequences, roughly 5% seen once. Sequencing used whole blood. These receptors all stem from an adult who was a healthcare worker with PCR-confirmed SARS-CoV-2 infection or an uninfected control (not recorded which).

This clonotype has ten or more counts. This chain joins TRBV2 and TRBJ2-1, with a tentative D call TRBD2 (6 bases). Looked up from germline, CDR1 is SNHLY and CDR2 is FYNNEI. CDR3 size: 13 residues. Trimming left V 2 bases short and J 9 bases short, with 11 bases between. The CDR3 DNA is TGTGCCAGCAGTGAAATGGAGGGAATTGAGCAGTTCTTC. This codes for CASSEMEGIEQFF. Looking up the rest from reference TRBV2 and TRBJ2-1 gives the full variable domain: EPEVTQTPSHQVTQMGQEVILRCVPISNHLYFYWYRQILGQKVEFLVSFYNNEISEKSEIFDDQFSVERPDGSNFTLKIRSTKLEDSAMYFCASSEMEGIEQFFGPGTRLTVL.

This clonotype was counted a few times. J is TRBJ2-7 and V is TRBV7-8; 14 nucleotides align to TRBD2. Germline V gene sequence: CDR1 SGHVS, CDR2 FQNEAQ. V lost 4 bases to trimming and J lost 4 bases; unmatched junction nucleotides: 9. This CDR3 spans 17 amino acids. The CDR3 region has the DNA TGTGCCAGCAGCTCCCAGACCGGGACTAGCGGGAGTTACGAGCAGTACTTC. Protein product: CASSSQTGTSGSYEQYF.

This clonotype was recorded at least ten times. This chain connects TRBV19 to TRBJ2-4; 8 positions match TRBD1. J gave up 10 bases and V 5 bases, and 10 bases lay outside the gene matches. The CDR3 has 14 amino acids. The germline gives CDR1 LNHDA, CDR2 SQIVND (reference sequence). CDR3 DNA: TGTGCCAGTAGTGTCGGACAGGGCTCCCATATTCAGTACTTC. This encodes CASSVGQGSHIQYF.

This clonotype was recorded at least ten times. The J gene is TRBJ1-1, the V gene TRBV20-1; D not resolved. The CDR3 runs 14 residues. CDR1 DFQATT and CDR2 SNEGSKA come from the germline V gene (reference sequence). The V gene lost 5 bases and the J gene lost 1 base, with 14 bases spanning the gap. The chain's CDR3 is CSARHPAQNTEAFF. The CDR3 bases are TGCAGTGCTCGACACCCGGCCCAGAACACTGAAGCTTTCTTT.

At least ten counts were recorded for this clonotype. This chain joins TRBV20-1 and TRBJ2-2; tentative D call: TRBD1 (6 bases). V lost 4 bases and J lost 0, with 12 bases in between. CDR1 is DFQATT and CDR2 is SNEGSKA in the germline V gene (reference sequence). The length of the CDR3 is 15 residues. The CDR3 loop is CSATKQGSNTGELFF. DNA for the CDR3: TGCAGTGCTACAAAACAGGGATCGAACACCGGGGAGCTGTTTTTT.

In its sample, this clonotype was seen many times. The chain employs TRBV19 and TRBJ2-5; TRBD1 matches 10 bases. This CDR3 comprises 17 residues. Germline CDR1 and CDR2: LNHDA and SQIVND (reference sequence). Unmatched junction bases numbered 12, after V lost 4 bases and J lost 4 bases. The CDR3 is CASSTRLGQGLGETQYF. CDR3 sequence (DNA): TGTGCCAGTAGTACGAGGCTGGGACAGGGGTTAGGAGAGACCCAGTACTTC.

This clonotype was detected many times. This rearrangement joins TRBV6-5 to TRBJ2-1; D is unresolved. The CDR3 loop spans 12 amino acids. CDR1 is MNHEY and CDR2 is SVGAGI in the germline V gene. V dropped 6 bases and J dropped 9 bases, with 12 bases sitting between them. CDR3 nucleotides: TGTGCCAGCAGCTATCCCCCCGCTGAGCAGTTCTTC. Translating gives CASSYPPAEQFF.

This clonotype was counted at least ten times. The chain uses TRBV7-9 and TRBJ2-3, with TRBD1 matching over 9 bases. The CDR3 consists of 16 residues. CDR1 is SEHNR, CDR2 FQNEAQ, per germline (reference sequence). With V trimmed by 5 bases and J by 2 bases, 8 bases remained unmatched. The CDR3 bases are TGTGCCAGCAGCAATTTTGGGACAGGGCCCACAGATACGCAGTATTTT. It specifies CASSNFGTGPTDTQYF. Using reference TRBV7-9 and TRBJ2-3 for the parts outside the CDR3, the full variable domain is DTGVSQNPRHKITKRGQNVTFRCDPISEHNRLYWYRQTLGQGPEFLTYFQNEAQLEKSRLLSDRFSAERPKGSFSTLEIQRTEQGDSAMYLCASSNFGTGPTDTQYFGPGTRLTVL.

This clonotype was recorded many times. The V call is TRBV24-1, the J call TRBJ2-5, with D unresolved. Germline values: CDR1 KGHDR, CDR2 SFDVKD. The CDR3 consists of 13 residues. V lost 7 bases, J lost 2 bases, and 10 bases lay in between. CDR3: CATRAADQETQYF. The CDR3 DNA follows: TGTGCCACCAGGGCAGCCGATCAAGAGACCCAGTACTTC.

This clonotype was seen at least ten times. This chain uses TRBV4-1 with TRBJ2-7; D is perhaps TRBD2 (6 bases). V shed 1 base and J shed 0 bases, with 10 bases lying between them. CDR3 length: 15 amino acids. Germline values: CDR1 MGHRA, CDR2 YSYEKL. The CDR3: CASSQGGDRSYEQYF. CDR3 nucleotides: TGCGCCAGCAGCCAAGGGGGGGACCGCTCCTACGAGCAGTACTTC.

This clonotype was seen repeatedly, ten times or more. The CDR3 here is CASSSGTSGVEQFF. CDR3 DNA sequence: TGTGCCAGCAGCTCCGGGACTAGCGGGGTTGAGCAGTTCTTC. The chain links TRBV7-9 to TRBJ2-1; 13 nucleotides match TRBD2. Germline CDR1 reads SEHNR; CDR2 reads FQNEAQ (reference sequence). The CDR3 is made up of 14 amino acids. With V trimmed by 4 bases and J by 9 bases, 3 bases remained unmatched.

The rearrangement uses TRBV20-1 and TRBJ1-5, with 7 bases matching TRBD1. The CDR3 runs to 13 residues. CDR1 and CDR2 (germline): DFQATT, SNEGSKA (reference sequence). With V trimmed by 1 base and J by 5 bases, 2 bases remained unmatched. CDR3 in DNA: TGCAGTGCTAGAGGGCAGGGGGATCAGCCCCAGCATTTT. Translating gives CSARGQGDQPQHF.

This clonotype has at least ten counts. The CDR3 coding sequence is TGTGCCACCAGGACAGGGTTAGGAACTGAAGCTTTCTTT. Translating it yields CATRTGLGTEAFF. V and J are TRBV24-1 and TRBJ1-1; 7 bases fit TRBD1. After removal of 7 bases from V and 5 bases from J, the junction contained 6 bases not matched to a gene. The CDR3 spans 13 residues. Germline values: CDR1 KGHDR, CDR2 SFDVKD.

The rearrangement joins TRBV27 to TRBJ2-5; unclear D gene. Germline V gene lookup returns CDR1 MNHEY and CDR2 SMNVEV (reference sequence). Trimming took off 5 bases at V and 1 base at J, with 11 bases between the two ends. This CDR3 region has 14 residues. The CDR3 sequence: CASSGYGSQETQYF. The CDR3 nucleotides read TGTGCCAGCAGTGGGTATGGTTCCCAAGAGACCCAGTACTTC.

V is TRBV28 and J is TRBJ2-4, with a tentative D call TRBD1 (6 bases). This CDR3 has 16 residues. Between the trimmed V and J ends, which lost 10 bases and 0 bases, there was a span of 19 bases. Germline V gives CDR1 MDHEN, CDR2 SYDVKM. CDR3: CATLDTGHLAKNIQYF. The CDR3 nucleotides are TGTGCCACTCTAGACACAGGGCACCTAGCCAAAAACATTCAGTACTTC.

This clonotype was picked up many times. V gene TRBV6-4 combines with J gene TRBJ2-1, with 7 bases identical to TRBD2. V lost 2 bases to trimming and J lost 9 bases; unmatched junction nucleotides: 4. Per the germline V gene, CDR1 is MRHNA and CDR2 is SNTAGT. This CDR3 is 13 amino acids long. CDR3 residues: CASSDQPGGEQFF. Written as DNA, the CDR3 is TGTGCCAGCAGTGACCAACCGGGGGGTGAGCAGTTCTTC.

This clonotype was picked up many times. The V and J genes are TRBV15 and TRBJ2-2; 7 bases match TRBD1. Germline V gene data show CDR1 as LNHNV and CDR2 as YYDKDF (reference sequence). The CDR3 runs 19 residues. With V trimmed by 0 bases and J by 0 bases, 10 bases remained unmatched. As DNA, the CDR3 is TGTGCCACCAGCAGAGATCCGATAGGGGGCCTAGCGAACACCGGGGAGCTGTTTTTT. Its translation is CATSRDPIGGLANTGELFF.

This clonotype was found many times. The genes are TRBV28 and TRBJ1-5; unclear D gene. CDR1 and CDR2 (germline): MDHEN, SYDVKM. The CDR3 length is 13 residues. V dropped 8 bases and J dropped 2 bases, with 10 bases sitting between them. CDR3 residues: CASGWLRNQPQHF. The CDR3 DNA reads as TGTGCCAGCGGTTGGCTGCGCAATCAGCCCCAGCATTTT.

This clonotype has a count of ten or more. This chain uses TRBV5-5 with TRBJ2-5; TRBD2 matches 12 bases. Trimming removed 3 bases from V and 5 bases from J; junction bases left unmatched: 17. The germline gives CDR1 SGHKS, CDR2 YYEKEE (reference sequence). The CDR3 has 19 residues. CDR3 protein: CASSSRGGLAGILAETQYF. The CDR3 region has the DNA TGTGCCAGCAGCTCCAGGGGCGGACTAGCGGGGATACTGGCGGAGACCCAGTACTTC. Full variable domain (outside the CDR3, taken from reference TRBV5-5 and TRBJ2-5): DAGVTQSPTHLIKTRGQQVTLRCSPISGHKSVSWYQQVLGQGPQFIFQYYEKEERGRGNFPDRFSARQFPNYSSELNVNALLLGDSALYLCASSSRGGLAGILAETQYFGPGTRLLVL.

The table lists this clonotype with many counts. The chain carries TRBV28 and TRBJ2-3; 8 bases agree with TRBD2. The J segment lost 1 base and the V segment lost 6 bases, leaving 6 bases of the junction unmatched. Germline-derived CDR1 and CDR2 are MDHEN and SYDVKM. This CDR3 region has 15 residues. CDR3 nucleotide sequence: TGTGCCAGCAGCTTTCTTAGCGGGGGCACAGATACGCAGTATTTT. Protein sequence: CASSFLSGGTDTQYF.

This clonotype was recorded many times. The chain combines TRBV10-2 with TRBJ1-1; D remains ambiguous. Germline V CDR1 and CDR2: WSHSY, SAAADI. The CDR3 runs 11 residues. V lost 6 bases, J lost 3 bases, and 5 bases lay in between. The CDR3 coding sequence is TGCGCCAGCAGATCTTACACTGAAGCTTTCTTT. Its protein product is CASRSYTEAFF.

About this clonotype itself: This could be a read error, since a much larger clone is one nucleotide away. V is TRBV24-1 and J is TRBJ1-1; D ambiguous. The CDR3 runs to 11 residues. The germline gives CDR1 KGHDR, CDR2 SFDVKD. The CDR3: CTTQQNTEAFF. The DNA for the CDR3 is TGTACCACCCAACAGAACACTGAAGCTTTCTTT.

A few counts support this clonotype. The V gene is TRBV10-2, the J gene TRBJ2-7; D call uncertain. The CDR3 consists of 13 residues. In germline, CDR1 is WSHSY, CDR2 SAAADI. Trimming cost V 2 bases and J 0 bases, with 5 bases left between them. The CDR3 loop is CASSEPDSYEQYF. As DNA, the CDR3 is TGCGCCAGCAGTGAGCCCGACTCCTACGAGCAGTACTTC.